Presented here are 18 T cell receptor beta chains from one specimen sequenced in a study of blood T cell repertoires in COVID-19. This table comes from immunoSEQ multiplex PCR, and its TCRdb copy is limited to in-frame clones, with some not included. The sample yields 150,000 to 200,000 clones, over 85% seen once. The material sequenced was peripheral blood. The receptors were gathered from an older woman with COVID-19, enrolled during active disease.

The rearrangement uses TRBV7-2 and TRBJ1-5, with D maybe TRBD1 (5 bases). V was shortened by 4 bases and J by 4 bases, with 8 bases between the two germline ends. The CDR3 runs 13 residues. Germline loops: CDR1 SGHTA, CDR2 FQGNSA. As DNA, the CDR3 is TGTGCCAGCAGCTCAGACAGAAATCAGCCCCAGCATTTT. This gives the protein CASSSDRNQPQHF.

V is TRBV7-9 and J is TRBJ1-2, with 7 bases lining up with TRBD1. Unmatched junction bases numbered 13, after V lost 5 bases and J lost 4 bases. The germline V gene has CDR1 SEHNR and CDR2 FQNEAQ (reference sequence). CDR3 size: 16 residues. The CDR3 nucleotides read TGTGCCAGCAGCCCGCGGTCTACCGCAGGGGGCTATGGCTACACCTTC. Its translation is CASSPRSTAGGYGYTF.

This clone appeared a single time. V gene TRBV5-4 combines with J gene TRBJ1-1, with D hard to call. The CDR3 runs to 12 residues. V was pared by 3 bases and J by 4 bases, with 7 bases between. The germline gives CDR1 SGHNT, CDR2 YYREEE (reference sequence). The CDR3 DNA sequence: TGTGCCAGCAGCTCACAGTTCACTGAAGCTTTCTTT. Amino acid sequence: CASSSQFTEAFF.

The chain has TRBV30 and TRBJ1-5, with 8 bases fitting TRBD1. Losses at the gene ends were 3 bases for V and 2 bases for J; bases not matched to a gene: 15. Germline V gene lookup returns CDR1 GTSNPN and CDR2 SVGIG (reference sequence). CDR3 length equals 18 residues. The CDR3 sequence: CAWSRGQGASLGNQPQHF. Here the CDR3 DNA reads TGTGCCTGGAGCAGGGGGCAGGGGGCAAGTCTAGGCAATCAGCCCCAGCATTTT.

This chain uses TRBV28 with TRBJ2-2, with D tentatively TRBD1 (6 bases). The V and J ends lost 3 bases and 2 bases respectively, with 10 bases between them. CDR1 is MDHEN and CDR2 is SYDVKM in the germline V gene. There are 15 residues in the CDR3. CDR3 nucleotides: TGTGCCAGCAGTTTTGGACAGACCAACACCGGGGAGCTGTTTTTT. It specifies CASSFGQTNTGELFF. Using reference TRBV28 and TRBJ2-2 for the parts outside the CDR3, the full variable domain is DVKVTQSSRYLVKRTGEKVFLECVQDMDHENMFWYRQDPGLGLRLIYFSYDVKMKEKGDIPEGYSVSREKKERFSLILESASTNQTSMYLCASSFGQTNTGELFFGEGSRLTVL.

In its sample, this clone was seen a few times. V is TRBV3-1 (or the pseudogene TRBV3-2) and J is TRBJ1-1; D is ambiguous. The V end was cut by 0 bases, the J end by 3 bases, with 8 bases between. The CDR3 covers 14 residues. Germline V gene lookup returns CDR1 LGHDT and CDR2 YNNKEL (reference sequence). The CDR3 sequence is CASSQDVADTEAFF. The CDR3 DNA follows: TGTGCCAGCAGCCAAGATGTGGCAGACACTGAAGCTTTCTTT.

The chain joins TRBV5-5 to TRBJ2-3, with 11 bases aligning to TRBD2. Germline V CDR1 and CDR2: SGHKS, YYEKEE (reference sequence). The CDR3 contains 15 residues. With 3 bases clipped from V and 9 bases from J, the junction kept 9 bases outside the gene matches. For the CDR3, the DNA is TGTGCCAGCAGCTCATATAGCGGGGGGGCGTGGACGCAGTATTTT. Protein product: CASSSYSGGAWTQYF.

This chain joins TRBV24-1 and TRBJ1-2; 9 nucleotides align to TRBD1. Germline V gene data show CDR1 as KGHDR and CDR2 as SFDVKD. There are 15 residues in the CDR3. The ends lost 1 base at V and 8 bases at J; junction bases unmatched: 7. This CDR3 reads CATSDFWDRVWGYTF. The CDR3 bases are TGTGCCACCAGTGATTTTTGGGACAGGGTGTGGGGCTACACCTTC.

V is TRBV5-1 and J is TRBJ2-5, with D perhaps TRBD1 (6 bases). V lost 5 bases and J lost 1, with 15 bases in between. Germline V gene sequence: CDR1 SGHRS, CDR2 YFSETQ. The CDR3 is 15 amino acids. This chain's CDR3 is CASSGSGTRQETQYF. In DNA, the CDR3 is TGCGCCAGCAGTGGGTCCGGGACACGCCAAGAGACCCAGTACTTC.

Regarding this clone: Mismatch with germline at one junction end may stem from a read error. DNA for the CDR3: TGTGCTAGCAGCTTAGGAGGGGGTGAGACCCAGTACTTC. Amino acid sequence: CASSLGGGETQYF. The rearrangement joins TRBV7-7 to TRBJ2-5; D could derive from TRBD1 or TRBD2 (6 bases each). The CDR3 runs 13 residues. Germline CDR1 SSHAT, CDR2 FNYEAQ (reference sequence).

Here the CDR3 reads CASSTGTGFSADTQYF. DNA for the CDR3: TGTGCCAGCAGCACCGGGACAGGGTTTAGCGCAGATACGCAGTATTTT. V gene TRBV9 combines with J gene TRBJ2-3, with TRBD1 matching over 9 bases. This CDR3 is 16 amino acids long. V trimming: 4 bases; J trimming: 4 bases; junction bases outside the gene matches: 10. Germline V CDR1 and CDR2: SGDLS, YYNGEE.

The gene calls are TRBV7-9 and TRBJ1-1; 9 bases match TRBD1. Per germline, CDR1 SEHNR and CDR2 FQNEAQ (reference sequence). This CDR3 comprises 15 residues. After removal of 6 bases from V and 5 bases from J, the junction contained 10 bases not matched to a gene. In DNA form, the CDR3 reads TGTGCCAGCAGTAAGGCGGGACAGGGTTTTACTGAAGCTTTCTTT. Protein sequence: CASSKAGQGFTEAFF.

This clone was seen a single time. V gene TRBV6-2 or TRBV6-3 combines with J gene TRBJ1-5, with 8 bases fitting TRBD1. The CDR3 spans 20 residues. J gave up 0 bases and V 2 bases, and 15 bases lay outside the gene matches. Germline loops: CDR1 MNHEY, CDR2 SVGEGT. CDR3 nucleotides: TGTGCCAGCAGTTACCCGAACAGGGGGAACCAATTTATTAGCAATCAGCCCCAGCATTTT. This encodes CASSYPNRGNQFISNQPQHF.

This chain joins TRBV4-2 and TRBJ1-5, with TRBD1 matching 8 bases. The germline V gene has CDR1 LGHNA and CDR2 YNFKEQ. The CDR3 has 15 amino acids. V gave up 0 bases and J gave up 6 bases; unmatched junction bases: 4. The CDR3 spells CASSQERQGSQPQHF. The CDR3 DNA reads TGTGCCAGCAGCCAAGAGAGACAGGGGTCTCAGCCCCAGCATTTT.

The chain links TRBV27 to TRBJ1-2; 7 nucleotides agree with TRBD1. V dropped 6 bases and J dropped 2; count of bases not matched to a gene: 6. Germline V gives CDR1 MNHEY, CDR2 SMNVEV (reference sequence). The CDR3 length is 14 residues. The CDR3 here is CASRPGQMNYGYTF. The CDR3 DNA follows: TGTGCCAGCAGACCGGGACAGATGAACTATGGCTACACCTTC.

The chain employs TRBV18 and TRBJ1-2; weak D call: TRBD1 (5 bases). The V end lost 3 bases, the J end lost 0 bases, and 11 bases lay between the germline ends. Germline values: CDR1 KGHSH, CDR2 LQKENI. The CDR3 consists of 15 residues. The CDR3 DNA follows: TGTGCCAGCTCACCTTTGGAGGGGTCTAACTATGGCTACACCTTC. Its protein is CASSPLEGSNYGYTF.

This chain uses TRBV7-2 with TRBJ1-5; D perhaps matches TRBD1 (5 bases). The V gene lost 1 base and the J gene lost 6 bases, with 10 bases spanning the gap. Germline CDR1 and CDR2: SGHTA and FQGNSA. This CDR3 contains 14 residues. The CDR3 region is CASSLDRLPQPQHF. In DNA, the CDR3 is TGTGCCAGCAGCTTAGACAGGTTACCTCAGCCCCAGCATTTT. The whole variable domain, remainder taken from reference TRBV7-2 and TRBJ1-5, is GAGVSQSPSNKVTEKGKDVELRCDPISGHTALYWYRQSLGQGLEFLIYFQGNSAPDKSGLPSDRFSAERTGGSVSTLTIQRTQQEDSAVYLCASSLDRLPQPQHFGDGTRLSIL.

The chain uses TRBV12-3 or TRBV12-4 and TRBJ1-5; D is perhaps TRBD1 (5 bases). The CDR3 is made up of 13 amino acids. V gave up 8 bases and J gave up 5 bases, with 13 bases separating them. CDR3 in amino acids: CASGARRDQPQHF. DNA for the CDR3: TGTGCCAGCGGAGCTCGCAGGGATCAGCCCCAGCATTTT.